One sample yielded the 28 T cell receptor beta chains listed below, sequenced in a study of radiotherapy plus CTLA-4 blockade in lung cancer. The repertoire was sequenced with immunoSEQ multiplex PCR; TCRdb's copy has only in-frame clones and lacks some. The table includes 55,000 to 85,000 clones, about 72% detected once. Sequenced material: peripheral blood, taken from a patient treated with radiotherapy plus ipilimumab. All receptors derive from a human donor with non-small cell lung cancer whose response to radiotherapy plus ipilimumab could not be evaluated. Some clones in this sample may be carry-over from other donors' samples.

This clone appeared once. The chain combines TRBV30 with TRBJ2-1; D is unresolved. V lost 2 bases and J lost 6, with 11 bases in between. In germline, CDR1 is GTSNPN, CDR2 SVGIG (reference sequence). The length of the CDR3 is 13 residues. The CDR3, as DNA: TGTGCCTGGAGTAACAGTTTCGGCAATGAGCAGTTCTTC. Protein product: CAWSNSFGNEQFF.

In this sample, this clone turned up a few times. Written as DNA, the CDR3 is TGTGCCAGCAGCTTATTGACAGGGGTTAATGAAAAACTGTTTTTT. Encoded protein: CASSLLTGVNEKLFF. This rearrangement joins TRBV7-8 to TRBJ1-4, with 8 bases identical to TRBD1. The CDR3 runs to 15 residues. The germline CDR1 and CDR2 sequences are SGHVS and FQNEAQ. Losses at the gene ends were 2 bases for V and 4 bases for J; bases not matched to a gene: 3.

A few counts support this clone. The chain combines TRBV28 with TRBJ1-4; perhaps TRBD1 as D (6 bases). This CDR3 is built from 15 residues. Trimming shortened V by 7 bases and J by 5 bases, and 17 bases separated the two germline ends. CDR1 and CDR2 (germline): MDHEN, SYDVKM. CDR3 sequence (DNA): TGTGCCAGCACCGAAAGGGGGGGCGAAAATGAAAAACTGTTTTTT. Residues: CASTERGGENEKLFF.

This rearrangement joins TRBV27 to TRBJ2-3, with a possible D match to TRBD2 (5 bases). Germline-derived CDR1 and CDR2 are MNHEY and SMNVEV (reference sequence). This CDR3 has 15 amino acids. V lost 3 bases and J lost 0, with 10 bases in between. This CDR3 reads CASSLAGGSTDTQYF. The CDR3 DNA reads as TGTGCCAGCAGTTTGGCGGGTGGGAGCACAGATACGCAGTATTTT.

The chain has TRBV7-9 and TRBJ1-3; tentative D call: TRBD1 (6 bases). Germline-derived CDR1 and CDR2 are SEHNR and FQNEAQ (reference sequence). The CDR3 is 14 amino acids. Deletions cut 1 base from V and 4 bases from J, with 8 bases between. The CDR3 DNA reads as TGTGCCAGCAGCTTAGAAACAGGGGGAAACACCATATATTTT. Amino acid sequence: CASSLETGGNTIYF.

The genes are TRBV5-8 and TRBJ2-2; 7 bases are a match to TRBD1. Germline CDR1 SGHTS, CDR2 YDEGEE. V lost 5 bases, J lost 5 bases, and 15 bases stayed unmatched. The CDR3 extends over 17 amino acids. CDR3 protein: CASSFYRDSVGTGELFF. CDR3 sequence (DNA): TGTGCCAGCAGTTTTTATAGGGACAGCGTTGGGACCGGGGAGCTGTTTTTT.

The chain couples TRBV4-3 to TRBJ1-2; 10 bases are shared with TRBD1. The trim removed 2 bases at V and 5 bases at J, leaving 2 bases unmatched. The germline CDR1 and CDR2 sequences are LGHNA and YSLEER. The CDR3 is 14 amino acids. Written as DNA, the CDR3 is TGCGCCAGCAGCCAACAGGACAGGGGGTATGGCTACACCTTC. Translation gives CASSQQDRGYGYTF.

This clone was detected only a few times. This chain connects TRBV28 to TRBJ1-4; 9 positions match TRBD1. The V gene's germline CDR1 is MDHEN and CDR2 SYDVKM. The CDR3 has 15 residues. V dropped 10 bases and J dropped 7; count of bases not matched to a gene: 13. CDR3 in amino acids: CAISLGDRVSEKLFF. The CDR3 nucleotides are TGTGCCATCTCACTTGGGGACAGGGTTAGTGAAAAACTGTTTTTT.

CDR3 sequence: CASRRQSGNYGYTF. CDR3 nucleotide sequence: TGTGCCAGCAGGCGGCAGTCGGGAAACTATGGCTACACCTTC. This sequence joins TRBV28 and TRBJ1-2; D gene uncertain. The CDR3 is 14 residues long. V was cut by 6 bases and J by 2 bases, with 13 bases left in between. Germline-derived CDR1 and CDR2 are MDHEN and SYDVKM.

J is TRBJ2-6 and V is TRBV6-4; 12 bases line up with TRBD2. Germline CDR1 and CDR2: MRHNA and SNTAGT. V lost 6 bases, J lost 2 bases, and 8 bases stayed unmatched. The CDR3 consists of 18 residues. As DNA, the CDR3 is TGTGCCAGCAGCCCGGAAGGACTAGCGGGGACTGGGGCCAACGTCCTGACTTTC. Translated, it gives CASSPEGLAGTGANVLTF.

The chain is built from TRBV5-4 and TRBJ2-7; 9 bases are a match to TRBD1. V dropped 0 bases and J dropped 3; count of bases not matched to a gene: 4. Per germline, CDR1 SGHNT and CDR2 YYREEE (reference sequence). The CDR3 runs 15 residues. CDR3 residues: CASSLALTGGYEQYF. The CDR3 DNA follows: TGTGCCAGCAGCTTGGCCTTGACAGGGGGCTACGAGCAGTACTTC. The full variable domain, in which reference TRBV5-4 and TRBJ2-7 provide the parts outside the CDR3, is ETGVTQSPTHLIKTRGQQVTLRCSSQSGHNTVSWYQQALGQGPQFIFQYYREEENGRGNFPPRFSGLQFPNYSSELNVNALELDDSALYLCASSLALTGGYEQYFGPGTRLTVT.

The chain carries TRBV5-4 and TRBJ2-5, with 8 bases fitting TRBD2. Germline CDR1 reads SGHNT; CDR2 reads YYREEE (reference sequence). V shed 2 bases, J shed 2 bases, and the junction held 8 bases outside the gene matches. The length of the CDR3 is 16 residues. In nucleotides, the CDR3 is TGTGCCAGCAGCTTAGCCGGGGGGGGACTACAAGAGACCCAGTACTTC. Translating gives CASSLAGGGLQETQYF.

In its sample, this clone ranks as medium-sized. The chain is built from TRBV28 and TRBJ1-4; D remains ambiguous. This CDR3 comprises 16 residues. V shed 1 base and J shed 0 bases, with 9 bases lying between them. The V gene's germline CDR1 is MDHEN and CDR2 SYDVKM. CDR3 sequence: CASSLSRGSTNEKLFF. The CDR3 nucleotides read TGTGCCAGCAGTTTATCTCGGGGATCAACTAATGAAAAACTGTTTTTT. The full variable domain, its missing parts supplied by reference TRBV28 and TRBJ1-4, is DVKVTQSSRYLVKRTGEKVFLECVQDMDHENMFWYRQDPGLGLRLIYFSYDVKMKEKGDIPEGYSVSREKKERFSLILESASTNQTSMYLCASSLSRGSTNEKLFFGSGTQLSVL.

The chain has TRBV10-3 and TRBJ1-1, with 8 bases fitting TRBD1. The V gene end was trimmed by 5 bases and the J gene end by 1 base; junction bases not matched to a gene: 3. Germline CDR1 is ENHRY and CDR2 is SYGVKD. CDR3 length: 14 residues. DNA of the CDR3: TGTGCCATCAGTCAGGGGGCTTCGAACACTGAAGCTTTCTTT. This gives the protein CAISQGASNTEAFF.

The chain couples TRBV7-9 to TRBJ2-7; 9 bases align to TRBD1. The trim removed 5 bases at V and 6 bases at J, leaving 5 bases unmatched. This CDR3 spans 13 amino acids. CDR1 is SEHNR and CDR2 is FQNEAQ in the germline V gene (reference sequence). The CDR3 DNA reads TGTGCCAGCAGCCGGGACAGGGAACGCGAGCAGTACTTC. Translating it yields CASSRDREREQYF.

In this sample, this clone turned up once. The J gene is TRBJ2-3, the V gene TRBV6-4; 9 nucleotides align to TRBD2. The CDR3 totals 17 residues. Germline CDR1 and CDR2: MRHNA and SNTAGT. With V trimmed by 5 bases and J by 0 bases, 9 bases remained unmatched. The CDR3 is CASSKRGAVTSTDTQYF. The CDR3 DNA sequence: TGTGCCAGCAGTAAGCGGGGGGCAGTAACTAGCACAGATACGCAGTATTTT.

The CDR3: CASLGLAGGKAQETQYF. The CDR3 nucleotides read TGTGCCAGCCTAGGACTAGCGGGGGGGAAAGCCCAAGAGACCCAGTACTTC. The rearrangement links TRBV2 to TRBJ2-5, with 15 bases aligning to TRBD2. Germline CDR1 SNHLY, CDR2 FYNNEI. J gave up 1 base and V 8 bases, and 8 bases lay outside the gene matches. This CDR3 is built from 17 residues.

CDR3 sequence reads: CASSSGSTNEKLFF. The CDR3 DNA is TGTGCCAGCAGTTCGGGGTCAACTAATGAAAAACTGTTTTTT. The rearrangement uses TRBV28 and TRBJ1-4; no firm D call. This CDR3 is 14 amino acids long. Germline CDR1 reads MDHEN; CDR2 reads SYDVKM. Trimming cost V 4 bases and J 0 bases, with 6 bases left between them. Using reference TRBV28 and TRBJ1-4 for the parts outside the CDR3, the full variable domain is DVKVTQSSRYLVKRTGEKVFLECVQDMDHENMFWYRQDPGLGLRLIYFSYDVKMKEKGDIPEGYSVSREKKERFSLILESASTNQTSMYLCASSSGSTNEKLFFGSGTQLSVL.

The chain has TRBV7-9 and TRBJ1-2; no firm D call. With 5 bases removed from V and 2 bases from J, the gap between germline ends came to 24 bases. CDR1 is SEHNR and CDR2 is FQNEAQ in the germline V gene (reference sequence). This CDR3 spans 18 amino acids. The CDR3 DNA reads as TGTGCCAGCAGCCCTAGCCCAGCCTTCGGCCTACTAAACTATGGCTACACCTTC. Its protein is CASSPSPAFGLLNYGYTF.

For this clone: The same CDR3 arises from other DNA sequences in this sample as well. V and J are TRBV7-2 and TRBJ2-1; 7 bases are shared with TRBD1. The J segment lost 4 bases and the V segment lost 1 base, leaving 4 bases of the junction unmatched. The CDR3 sequence is 15 residues long. Germline assignment: CDR1 SGHTA and CDR2 FQGNSA. The CDR3 DNA reads as TGTGCCAGCAGCTTAGACAGGGGCTCTTACAATGAGCAGTTCTTC. It translates to CASSLDRGSYNEQFF.

The chain is built from TRBV30 and TRBJ2-7; TRBD1 matches at 8 bases. The junction had 1 base not matched to a gene; V was cut back by 0 bases and J by 3 bases. Germline V gives CDR1 GTSNPN, CDR2 SVGIG (reference sequence). The length of the CDR3 is 13 residues. The CDR3 coding sequence is TGTGCCTGGAGTGTACAGGGGGGCTACGAGCAGTACTTC. Protein product: CAWSVQGGYEQYF.

The chain employs TRBV19 and TRBJ1-2, with a weak D call TRBD1 (5 bases). Trimming removed 5 bases at V and 2 bases at J, with 9 bases between. The CDR3 has 13 residues. CDR1 is LNHDA, CDR2 SQIVND, per germline (reference sequence). In nucleotides, the CDR3 is TGTGCCAGTAGTGTGGACACGAACTATGGCTACACCTTC. Residues: CASSVDTNYGYTF. Together with reference TRBV19 and TRBJ1-2, the CDR3 gives the full variable domain: DGGITQSPKYLFRKEGQNVTLSCEQNLNHDAMYWYRQDPGQGLRLIYYSQIVNDFQKGDIAEGYSVSREKKESFPLTVTSAQKNPTAFYLCASSVDTNYGYTFGSGTRLTVV.

This chain uses TRBV4-1 with TRBJ1-4, with 8 bases that match TRBD1. Trimming removed 4 bases from V and 5 bases from J; junction bases left unmatched: 3. This CDR3 contains 14 residues. Germline values: CDR1 MGHRA, CDR2 YSYEKL. The CDR3 coding sequence is TGCGCCAGCAGCCGAACAGGGGGGAATGAAAAACTGTTTTTT. This gives the protein CASSRTGGNEKLFF.

The chain combines TRBV29-1 with TRBJ1-5; D gene unclear. CDR1 SQVTM and CDR2 ANQGSEA come from the germline V gene. Deletions cut 7 bases from V and 0 bases from J, with 10 bases between. The CDR3 runs 13 residues. The CDR3 loop is CSAQMYSNQPQHF. The CDR3 bases are TGCAGCGCCCAGATGTATAGCAATCAGCCCCAGCATTTT.

The chain is built from TRBV30 and TRBJ2-3; D unresolved. Germline V gene lookup returns CDR1 GTSNPN and CDR2 SVGIG (reference sequence). The CDR3 extends over 12 amino acids. Trimming pared 2 bases from V and 0 bases from J, leaving 3 bases between. CDR3: CAWSPSTDTQYF. The CDR3 region has the DNA TGTGCCTGGAGTCCTAGCACAGATACGCAGTATTTT.

The V and J genes are TRBV5-1 and TRBJ2-5, with D possibly matching TRBD2 (5 bases). Looked up from germline, CDR1 is SGHRS and CDR2 is YFSETQ. There are 12 residues in the CDR3. Trimming removed 4 bases at V and 13 bases at J, with 17 bases between. The CDR3 DNA follows: TGCGCCAGCAGCCCTAGCCACGGTGATACGTACTTC. This translates into CASSPSHGDTYF.

The chain is built from TRBV15 and TRBJ2-7, with TRBD1 matching 9 bases. CDR3 length: 16 amino acids. Germline values: CDR1 LNHNV, CDR2 YYDKDF (reference sequence). V dropped 0 bases and J dropped 4; count of bases not matched to a gene: 7. Here the CDR3 DNA reads TGTGCCACCAGCAGAGATCTACCCGGGACAGGGTACGAGCAGTACTTC. The encoded protein is CATSRDLPGTGYEQYF.

The chain joins TRBV11-2 to TRBJ2-7; TRBD1 matches at 8 bases. The CDR3 has 16 residues. CDR1 is SGHAT and CDR2 is FQNNGV in the germline V gene. Trimming cost V 5 bases and J 3 bases; bases outside gene matches: 12. The CDR3 DNA reads as TGTGCCAGCAGCCCACTCCGGACAGGGAGGCGCTACGAGCAGTACTTC. Amino acid sequence: CASSPLRTGRRYEQYF. Drawing the rest from reference TRBV11-2 and TRBJ2-7, the complete variable domain is EAGVAQSPRYKIIEKRQSVAFWCNPISGHATLYWYQQILGQGPKLLIQFQNNGVVDDSQLPKDRFSAERLKGVDSTLKIQPAKLEDSAVYLCASSPLRTGRRYEQYFGPGTRLTVT.